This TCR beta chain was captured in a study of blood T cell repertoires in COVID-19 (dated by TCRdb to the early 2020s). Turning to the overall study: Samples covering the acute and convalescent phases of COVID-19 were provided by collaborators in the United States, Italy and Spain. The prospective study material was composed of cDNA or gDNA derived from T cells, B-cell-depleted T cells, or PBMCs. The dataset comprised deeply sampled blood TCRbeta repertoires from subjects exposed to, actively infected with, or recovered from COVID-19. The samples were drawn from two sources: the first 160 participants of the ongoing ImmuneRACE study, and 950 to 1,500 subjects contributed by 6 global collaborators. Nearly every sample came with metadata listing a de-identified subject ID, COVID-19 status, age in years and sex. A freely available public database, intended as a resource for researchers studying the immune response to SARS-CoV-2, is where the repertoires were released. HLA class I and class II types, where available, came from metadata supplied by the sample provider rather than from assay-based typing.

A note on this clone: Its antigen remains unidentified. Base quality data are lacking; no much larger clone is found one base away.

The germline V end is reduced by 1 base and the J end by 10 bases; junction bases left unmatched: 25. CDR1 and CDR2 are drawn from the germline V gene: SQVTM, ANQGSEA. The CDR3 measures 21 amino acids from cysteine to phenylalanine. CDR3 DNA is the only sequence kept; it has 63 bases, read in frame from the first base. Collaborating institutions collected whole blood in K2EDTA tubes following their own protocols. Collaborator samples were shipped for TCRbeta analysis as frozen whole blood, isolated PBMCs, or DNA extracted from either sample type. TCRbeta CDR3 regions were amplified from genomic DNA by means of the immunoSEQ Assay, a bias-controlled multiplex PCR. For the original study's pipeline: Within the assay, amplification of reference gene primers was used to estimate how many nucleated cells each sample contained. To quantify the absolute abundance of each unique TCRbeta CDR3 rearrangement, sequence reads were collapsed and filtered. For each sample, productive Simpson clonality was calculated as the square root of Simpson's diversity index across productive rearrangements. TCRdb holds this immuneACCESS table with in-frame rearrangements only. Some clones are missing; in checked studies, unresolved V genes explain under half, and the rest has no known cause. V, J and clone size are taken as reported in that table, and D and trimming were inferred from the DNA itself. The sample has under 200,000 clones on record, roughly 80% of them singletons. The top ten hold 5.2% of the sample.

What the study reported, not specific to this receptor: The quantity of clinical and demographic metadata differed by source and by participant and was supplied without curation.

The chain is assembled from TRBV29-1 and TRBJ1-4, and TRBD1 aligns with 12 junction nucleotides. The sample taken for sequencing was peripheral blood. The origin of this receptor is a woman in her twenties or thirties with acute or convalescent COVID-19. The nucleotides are TGCAGCGTTGAAGGACGACTTACGAACCGGGACAGGGGGCAAGGGGAGAGAAAACTGTTTTTT. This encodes CSVEGRLTNRDRGQGERKLFF. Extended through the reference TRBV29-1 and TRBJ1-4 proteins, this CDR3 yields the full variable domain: SAVISQKPSRDICQRGTSLTIQCQVDSQVTMMFWYRQQPGQSLTLIATANQGSEATYESGFVIDKFPISRPNLTFSTLTVSNMSPEDSSIYLCSVEGRLTNRDRGQGERKLFFGSGTQLSVL.